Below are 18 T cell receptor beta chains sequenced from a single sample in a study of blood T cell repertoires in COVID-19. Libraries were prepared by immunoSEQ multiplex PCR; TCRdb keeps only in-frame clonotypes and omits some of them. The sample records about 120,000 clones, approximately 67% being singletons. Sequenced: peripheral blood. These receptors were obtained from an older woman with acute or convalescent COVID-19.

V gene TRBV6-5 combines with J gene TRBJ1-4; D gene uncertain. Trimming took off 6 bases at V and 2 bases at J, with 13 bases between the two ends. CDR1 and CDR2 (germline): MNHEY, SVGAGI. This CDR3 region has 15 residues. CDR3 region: CASRVVRSTNEKLFF. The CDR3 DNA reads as TGTGCCAGCAGGGTTGTCCGGTCGACTAATGAAAAACTGTTTTTT.

This CDR3 is CASSRVDGGGTDTQYF. DNA for the CDR3: TGTGCCAGCAGCCGAGTAGACGGGGGGGGCACAGATACGCAGTATTTT. V is TRBV7-3 and J is TRBJ2-3; 8 nucleotides match TRBD2. This CDR3 region has 16 residues. Germline V gives CDR1 SGHTA, CDR2 FQGTGA. The V and J ends lost 5 bases and 1 base, in that order; junction bases with no gene match: 8.

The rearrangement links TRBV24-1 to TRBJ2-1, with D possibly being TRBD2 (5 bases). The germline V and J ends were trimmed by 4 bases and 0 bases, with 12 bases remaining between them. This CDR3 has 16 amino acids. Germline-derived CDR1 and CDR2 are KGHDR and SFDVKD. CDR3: CATSEFSGSSYNEQFF. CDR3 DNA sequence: TGTGCCACCAGTGAATTCAGCGGCAGCTCCTACAATGAGCAGTTCTTC.

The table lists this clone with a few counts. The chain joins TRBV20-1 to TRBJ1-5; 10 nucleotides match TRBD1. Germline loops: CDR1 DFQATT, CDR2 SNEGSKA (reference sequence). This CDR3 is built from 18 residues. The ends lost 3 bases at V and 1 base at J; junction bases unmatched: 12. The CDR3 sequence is CSASARTGGPGSNQPQHF. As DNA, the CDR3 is TGCAGTGCTAGTGCTAGGACAGGGGGGCCTGGGAGCAATCAGCCCCAGCATTTT.

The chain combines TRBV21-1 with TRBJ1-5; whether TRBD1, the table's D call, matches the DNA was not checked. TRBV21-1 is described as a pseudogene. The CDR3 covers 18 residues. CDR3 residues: CASSKSSLGTGNNQPQHF. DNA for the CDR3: TGTGCCAGCAGCAAATCATCTCTGGGGACAGGCAACAATCAGCCCCAGCATTTT.

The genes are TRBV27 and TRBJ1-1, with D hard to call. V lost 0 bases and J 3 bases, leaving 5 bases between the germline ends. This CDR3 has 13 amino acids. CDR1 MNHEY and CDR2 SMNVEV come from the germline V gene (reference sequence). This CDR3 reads CASSLSFDTEAFF. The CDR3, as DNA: TGTGCCAGCAGTTTATCTTTCGACACTGAAGCTTTCTTT.

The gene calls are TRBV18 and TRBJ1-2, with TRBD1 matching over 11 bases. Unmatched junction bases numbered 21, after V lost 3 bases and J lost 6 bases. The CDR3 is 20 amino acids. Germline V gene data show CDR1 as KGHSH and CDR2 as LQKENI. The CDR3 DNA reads TGTGCCAGCTCACCGCGTAGAGAGGCGGGACAGGGGGATCTCTTCGATGGCTACACCTTC. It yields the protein CASSPRREAGQGDLFDGYTF. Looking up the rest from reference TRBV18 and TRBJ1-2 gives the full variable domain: NAGVMQNPRHLVRRRGQEARLRCSPMKGHSHVYWYRQLPEEGLKFMVYLQKENIIDESGMPKERFSAEFPKEGPSILRIQQVVRGDSAAYFCASSPRREAGQGDLFDGYTFGSGTRLTVV.

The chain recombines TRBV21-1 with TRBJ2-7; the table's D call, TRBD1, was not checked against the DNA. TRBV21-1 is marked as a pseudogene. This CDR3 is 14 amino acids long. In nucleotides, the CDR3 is TGTGCCAGCAGCAAGTCCCAGGGGGCGTTAGAGCAGTACTTC. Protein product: CASSKSQGALEQYF.

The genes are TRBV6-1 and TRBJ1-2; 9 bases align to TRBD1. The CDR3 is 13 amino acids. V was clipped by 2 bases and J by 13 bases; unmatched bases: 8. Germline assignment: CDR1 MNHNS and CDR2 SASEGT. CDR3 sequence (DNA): TGTGCCAGCAGTGAATATCACAGGGGGCTCGGCACCTTC. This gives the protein CASSEYHRGLGTF.

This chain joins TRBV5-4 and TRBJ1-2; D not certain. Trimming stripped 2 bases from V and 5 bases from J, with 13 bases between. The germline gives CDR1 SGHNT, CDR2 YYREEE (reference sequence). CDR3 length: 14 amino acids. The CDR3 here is CASSLITDRYGYTF. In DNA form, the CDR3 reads TGTGCCAGCAGCTTAATCACAGACCGTTATGGCTACACCTTC.

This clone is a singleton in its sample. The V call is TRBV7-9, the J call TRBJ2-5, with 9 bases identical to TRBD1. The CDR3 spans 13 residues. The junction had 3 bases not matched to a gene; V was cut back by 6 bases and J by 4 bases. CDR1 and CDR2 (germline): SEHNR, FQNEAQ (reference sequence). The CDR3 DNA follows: TGTGCCAGCAGGGGGACAGGGAGAGAGACCCAGTACTTC. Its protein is CASRGTGRETQYF. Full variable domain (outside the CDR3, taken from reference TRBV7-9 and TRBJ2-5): DTGVSQNPRHKITKRGQNVTFRCDPISEHNRLYWYRQTLGQGPEFLTYFQNEAQLEKSRLLSDRFSAERPKGSFSTLEIQRTEQGDSAMYLCASRGTGRETQYFGPGTRLLVL.

The CDR3 nucleotides read TGTGCCAGCCGTCGACTGACAGGGGGCGGGCAGCCCCAGCATTTT. The encoded protein is CASRRLTGGGQPQHF. The rearrangement joins TRBV28 to TRBJ1-5; 10 bases align to TRBD1. The germline V gene encodes CDR1 MDHEN and CDR2 SYDVKM. CDR3 length equals 15 residues. The J segment lost 7 bases and the V segment lost 8 bases, leaving 11 bases of the junction unmatched.

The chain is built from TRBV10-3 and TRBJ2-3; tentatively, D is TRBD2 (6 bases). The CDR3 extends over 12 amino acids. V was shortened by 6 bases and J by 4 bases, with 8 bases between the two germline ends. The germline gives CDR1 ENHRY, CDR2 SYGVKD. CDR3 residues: CAIRGTADTQYF. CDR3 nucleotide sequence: TGTGCCATCAGGGGGACTGCAGATACGCAGTATTTT.

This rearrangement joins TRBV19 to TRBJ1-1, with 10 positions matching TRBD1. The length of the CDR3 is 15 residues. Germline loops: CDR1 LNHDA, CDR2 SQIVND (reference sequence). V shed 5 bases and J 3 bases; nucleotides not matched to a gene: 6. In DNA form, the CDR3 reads TGTGCCAGTAGTCTTACCGGGACAGGGGACACTGAAGCTTTCTTT. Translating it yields CASSLTGTGDTEAFF.

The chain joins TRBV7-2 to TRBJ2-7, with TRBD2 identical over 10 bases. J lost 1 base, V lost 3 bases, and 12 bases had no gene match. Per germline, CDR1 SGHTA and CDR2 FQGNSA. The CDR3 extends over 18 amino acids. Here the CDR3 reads CASSFKNVSGGRSYEQYF. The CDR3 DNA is TGTGCCAGCAGCTTCAAGAACGTTAGCGGGGGGCGTTCCTACGAGCAGTACTTC.

CDR3 residues: CAWSAEVSYGYTF. The CDR3 DNA reads TGTGCCTGGAGTGCGGAGGTCTCGTATGGCTACACCTTC. V usage is TRBV30 and J usage is TRBJ1-2; D unclear. Germline CDR1 reads GTSNPN; CDR2 reads SVGIG (reference sequence). Trimming cost V 1 base and J 5 bases, with 11 bases left between them. The length of the CDR3 is 13 residues.

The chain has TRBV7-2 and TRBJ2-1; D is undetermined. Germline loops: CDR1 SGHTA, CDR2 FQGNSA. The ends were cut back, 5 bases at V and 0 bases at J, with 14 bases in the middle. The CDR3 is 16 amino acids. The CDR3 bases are TGTGCCAGCAGCCCAAGGTCGACTTCCTCCTACAATGAGCAGTTCTTC. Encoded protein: CASSPRSTSSYNEQFF.

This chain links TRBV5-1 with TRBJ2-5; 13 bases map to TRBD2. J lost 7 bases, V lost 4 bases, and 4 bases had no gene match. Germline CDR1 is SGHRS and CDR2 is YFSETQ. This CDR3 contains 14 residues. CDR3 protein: CASSRGLAGVTQYF. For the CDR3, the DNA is TGCGCCAGCAGCCGCGGACTAGCGGGGGTGACCCAGTACTTC.